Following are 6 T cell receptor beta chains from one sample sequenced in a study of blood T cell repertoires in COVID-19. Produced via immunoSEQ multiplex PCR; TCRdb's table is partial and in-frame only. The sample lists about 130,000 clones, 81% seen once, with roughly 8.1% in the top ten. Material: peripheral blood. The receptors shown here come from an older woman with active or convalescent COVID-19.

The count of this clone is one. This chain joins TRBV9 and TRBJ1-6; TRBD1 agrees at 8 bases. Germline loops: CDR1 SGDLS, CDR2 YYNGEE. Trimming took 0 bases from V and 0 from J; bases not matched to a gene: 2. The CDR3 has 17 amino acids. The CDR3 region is CASSVEGQASYNSPLHF. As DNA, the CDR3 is TGTGCCAGCAGCGTAGAGGGACAGGCCTCCTATAATTCACCCCTCCACTTT.

DNA for the CDR3: TGTGCCAGCAGCAACAGGGGGCGGAATGAAAAACTGTTTTTT. It translates to CASSNRGRNEKLFF. V gene TRBV27 combines with J gene TRBJ1-4; 9 nucleotides match TRBD1. The V and J ends lost 6 bases and 5 bases, in that order; junction bases with no gene match: 4. The CDR3 totals 14 residues. Germline-derived CDR1 and CDR2 are MNHEY and SMNVEV (reference sequence).

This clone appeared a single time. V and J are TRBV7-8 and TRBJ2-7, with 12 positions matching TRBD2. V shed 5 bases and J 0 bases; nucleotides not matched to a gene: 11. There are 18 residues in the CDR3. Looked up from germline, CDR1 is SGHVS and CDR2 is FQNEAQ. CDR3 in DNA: TGTGCCAGCAGCCACAAGTCTAGCGGGAGGGAAAGCTCCTACGAGCAGTACTTC. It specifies CASSHKSSGRESSYEQYF.

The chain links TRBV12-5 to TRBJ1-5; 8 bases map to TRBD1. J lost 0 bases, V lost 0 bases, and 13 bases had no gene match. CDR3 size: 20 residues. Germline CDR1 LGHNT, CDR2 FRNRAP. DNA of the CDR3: TGTGCTAGTGGTTTGGTAGGAGGACAGGGATCCGTACCTAGCAATCAGCCCCAGCATTTT. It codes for CASGLVGGQGSVPSNQPQHF.

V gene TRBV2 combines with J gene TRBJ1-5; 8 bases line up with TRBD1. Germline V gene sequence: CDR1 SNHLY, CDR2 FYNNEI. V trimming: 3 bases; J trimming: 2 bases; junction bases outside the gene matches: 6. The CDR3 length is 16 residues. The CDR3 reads CASSDSPGQGNQPQHF. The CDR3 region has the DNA TGTGCCAGCAGTGATTCACCGGGACAGGGCAATCAGCCCCAGCATTTT.

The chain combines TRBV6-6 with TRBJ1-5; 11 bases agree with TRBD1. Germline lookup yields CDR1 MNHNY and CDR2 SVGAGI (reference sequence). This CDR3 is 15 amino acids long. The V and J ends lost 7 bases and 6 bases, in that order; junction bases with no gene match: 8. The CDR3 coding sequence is TGTGCCAGCACCCCCGGGACAGGGGGATTTCAGCCCCAGCATTTT. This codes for CASTPGTGGFQPQHF.